One T cell receptor beta chain is described in this entry. Its cognate antigen is unknown. This sample was taken from a study of T-cell memory formation after mild COVID-19. Study-level findings and limits: Later expanders leaned CD4+, whereas clones that contracted between day 15 and 85 were balanced CD4/CD8. Still unconfirmed is whether the second-wave clones peaking on day 37 recognized SARS-CoV-2.

The germline V gene has CDR1 SGHTA and CDR2 FQGNSA. Trimming stripped 2 bases from V and 2 bases from J, with 13 bases between. The CDR3 contains 15 residues. The TCR alpha and TCR beta cDNA libraries, bearing sample barcodes and UMIs, were generated by 5'RACE using constant-segment primers. TCRdb itself ran the 5' RACE reads through MiXCR, one entry per CDR3 protein. The sample carries hundreds of thousands of distinct CDR3 sequences, approximately 15% recorded once. The source material was PBMCs or a T cell subset sorted from them (not recorded which). This sequence joins TRBV7-2 and TRBJ2-7; maybe TRBD1 (6 bases). The TCR originated in a young man who had mild COVID-19 (a few samples of this study predate the infection). Cell type and time point are not known. CDR3 sequence reads: CASSLTGHPAYEQYV. CDR3 in DNA: TGTGCCAGCAGCTTAACGGGACACCCCGCCTACGAGCAGTACGTC.